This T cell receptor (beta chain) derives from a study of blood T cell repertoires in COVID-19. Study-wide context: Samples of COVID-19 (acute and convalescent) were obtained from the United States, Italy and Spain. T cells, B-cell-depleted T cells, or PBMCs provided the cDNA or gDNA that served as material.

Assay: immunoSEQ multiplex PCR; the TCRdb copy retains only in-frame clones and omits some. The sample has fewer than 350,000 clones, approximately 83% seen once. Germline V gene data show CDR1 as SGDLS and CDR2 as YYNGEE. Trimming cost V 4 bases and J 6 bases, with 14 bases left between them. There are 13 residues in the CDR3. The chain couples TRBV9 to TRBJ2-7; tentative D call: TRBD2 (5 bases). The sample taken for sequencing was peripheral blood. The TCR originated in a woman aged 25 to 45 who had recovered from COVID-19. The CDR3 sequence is CASSLNPGSEQYF. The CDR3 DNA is TGTGCCAGCAGCCTGAATCCGGGAAGCGAGCAGTACTTC.